The 8 T cell receptor beta chains below were found in one sample sequenced in a study of technical replicates of blood from four donors. The table came from immunoSEQ multiplex PCR; TCRdb's copy has only in-frame clones and leaves some out. The sample holds more than 70,000 clones; roughly 96% are singletons and the top ten take under 0.2%. Sequencing used T cells isolated from PBMCs. These receptors all stem from a human donor in good health.

The gene calls are TRBV19 and TRBJ2-1, with 13 bases lining up with TRBD2. The CDR3 is 17 residues long. The germline V gene has CDR1 LNHDA and CDR2 SQIVND (reference sequence). V shed 7 bases, J shed 8 bases, and the junction held 14 bases outside the gene matches. CDR3 coding DNA: TGTGCCAGTAAAGAGGTGGGTGGACTAGCGGGAGTATATGAGCAGTTCTTC. The encoded protein is CASKEVGGLAGVYEQFF.

This chain uses TRBV5-1 with TRBJ2-1; D unclear. Deletions cut 1 base from V and 7 bases from J, with 9 bases between. The CDR3 runs to 13 residues. Germline loops: CDR1 SGHRS, CDR2 YFSETQ. Written as DNA, the CDR3 is TGCGCCAGCAGCTTGCAGGTCGGAAATGAGCAGTTCTTC. Translating gives CASSLQVGNEQFF.

The CDR3 region has the DNA TGCGCCAGCAGCCAAAATACAGCCCTGAACACTGAAGCTTTCTTT. Translated, it gives CASSQNTALNTEAFF. The chain carries TRBV4-1 and TRBJ1-1; D gene unclear. The V gene's germline CDR1 is MGHRA and CDR2 YSYEKL. V lost 2 bases and J 0 bases, leaving 10 bases between the germline ends. The CDR3 is 15 amino acids.

The rearrangement joins TRBV5-1 to TRBJ1-2, with TRBD1 identical over 12 bases. In germline, CDR1 is SGHRS, CDR2 YFSETQ. This CDR3 has 16 amino acids. V shed 0 bases and J 4 bases; nucleotides not matched to a gene: 4. The CDR3 sequence: CASSLEGQGASYGYTF. CDR3 sequence (DNA): TGCGCCAGCAGCTTGGAGGGACAGGGGGCAAGCTATGGCTACACCTTC.

The CDR3, as DNA: TGTGCCAGCAGCTCAACCTACGAGCAGTACTTC. Its protein is CASSSTYEQYF. V is TRBV13 and J is TRBJ2-7; D call uncertain. Germline V CDR1 and CDR2: PRHDT, FYEKMQ (reference sequence). The V and J ends lost 4 bases and 2 bases respectively, with 3 bases between them. The CDR3 has 11 amino acids.

The V and J genes are TRBV5-1 and TRBJ1-2; D may be TRBD1 (5 bases). This CDR3 contains 14 residues. CDR1 and CDR2 (germline): SGHRS, YFSETQ. V was pared by 2 bases and J by 2 bases, with 10 bases between. CDR3 sequence reads: CASSLGRVNYGYTF. The DNA for the CDR3 is TGCGCCAGCAGCTTAGGCAGGGTGAACTATGGCTACACCTTC.

This rearrangement joins TRBV28 to TRBJ2-7; D is possibly TRBD1 (5 bases). Germline lookup yields CDR1 MDHEN and CDR2 SYDVKM. The CDR3 is 18 amino acids. V was shortened by 7 bases and J by 5 bases, with 30 bases between the two germline ends. The CDR3, as DNA: TGTGCCAGCACCCTGGGTGGGGCCCTCACGATTCAGACCGACGAGCAGTACTTC. This gives the protein CASTLGGALTIQTDEQYF.

The chain joins TRBV7-7 to TRBJ2-2; 7 bases agree with TRBD1. From germline, CDR1 is SSHAT and CDR2 FNYEAQ (reference sequence). V lost 1 base and J lost 4; bases outside the gene matches: 3. This CDR3 spans 15 amino acids. The CDR3 protein is CASSLGRDSTGELFF. CDR3 coding DNA: TGTGCCAGCAGCTTAGGCCGGGACAGCACCGGGGAGCTGTTTTTT.